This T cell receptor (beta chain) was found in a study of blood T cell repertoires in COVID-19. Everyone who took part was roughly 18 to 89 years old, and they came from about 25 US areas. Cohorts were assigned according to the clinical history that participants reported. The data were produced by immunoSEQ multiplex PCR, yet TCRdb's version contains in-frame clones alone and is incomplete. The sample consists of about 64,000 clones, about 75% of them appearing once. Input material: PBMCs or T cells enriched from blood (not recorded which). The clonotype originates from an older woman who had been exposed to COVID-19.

CDR3 DNA: TGTGCCAGCAGACAGGAGGGATATGGGGAAAAACTGTTTTTT. Protein: CASRQEGYGEKLFF. This rearrangement joins TRBV28 to TRBJ1-4; tentative D call: TRBD1 (5 bases). Germline V gene lookup returns CDR1 MDHEN and CDR2 SYDVKM. The CDR3 contains 14 residues. Trimming removed 6 bases at V and 8 bases at J, with 16 bases between.